The next 14 T cell receptor beta chains were all read from a single sample in a study of T cells expressing NK-cell markers. TCRdb re-analyzed the 5' RACE reads; it lists each CDR3 protein once, without DNA. This specimen shows 300,000 to 500,000 distinct CDR3 sequences; the ten leading clones hold around a tenth. The source material was blood T cells: a sorted CD56 or NKG2C T cell subset, CD4+ or CD8+ T cells, or bulk PBMC T cells (not recorded which). The receptors here all came from a woman aged 45-59 years in good health.

V gene TRBV12-3 or TRBV12-4 combines with J gene TRBJ2-5; TCRdb returns TRBD1, unconfirmable since there is no DNA. The CDR3 length is 17 residues. The CDR3 sequence: CASSSRAGGGPQETQYF.

V gene TRBV7-9 combines with J gene TRBJ1-1; TCRdb's D call of TRBD1 is untestable without DNA. Germline assignment: CDR1 SEHNR and CDR2 FQNEAQ (reference sequence). CDR3 size: 18 residues. CDR3 sequence reads: CASSLNDPGSYSNTEAFF.

The J gene is TRBJ1-2, the V gene TRBV2; TCRdb's D call, TRBD1, is unchecked because there is no DNA. Germline CDR1 SNHLY, CDR2 FYNNEI. The CDR3 is 14 residues long. CDR3: CASSEGRGRFGYTF.

The gene calls are TRBV5-4 and TRBJ1-5. The CDR3 totals 14 residues. CDR1 is SGHNT, CDR2 YYREEE, per germline (reference sequence). The CDR3 sequence: CASSDGLGHQPQHF.

This chain joins TRBV30 and TRBJ2-5; TCRdb's D gene call, TRBD2, goes unchecked for lack of DNA. CDR3 length: 16 residues. Per the germline V gene, CDR1 is GTSNPN and CDR2 is SVGIG (reference sequence). The CDR3: CAWSVGLAGGQETQYF.

The chain joins TRBV10-2 to TRBJ2-5; checking the TCRdb D call of TRBD1 is not possible without DNA. CDR1 is WSHSY, CDR2 SAAADI, per germline. The CDR3 has 11 amino acids. CDR3 sequence reads: CASSESGKPDF.

The chain employs TRBV7-8 and TRBJ2-3. This CDR3 has 14 amino acids. From germline, CDR1 is SGHVS and CDR2 FQNEAQ. The CDR3 spells CASSLDLYTDTQYF.

The rearrangement uses TRBV21-1 and TRBJ2-1; the TRBD2 assignment by TCRdb is unverifiable without DNA. TRBV21-1 is a known pseudogene. This CDR3 contains 19 residues. The CDR3 spells CASSLGTSGRYGGYNEQFF.

V is TRBV25-1 and J is TRBJ1-5; with no DNA, the TCRdb D assignment of TRBD1 cannot be verified. This CDR3 has 14 residues. Germline lookup yields CDR1 MGHDK and CDR2 SYGVNS. This CDR3 reads CASSAPGGGQPQHF.

The V call is TRBV5-6, the J call TRBJ1-3; the D call from TCRdb, TRBD1, cannot be confirmed without DNA. The V gene's germline CDR1 is SGHDT and CDR2 YYEEEE. This CDR3 spans 16 amino acids. The CDR3 is CASSSLGTDSGNTIYF. The whole variable domain, filled in from reference TRBV5-6 and TRBJ1-3, reads DAGVTQSPTHLIKTRGQQVTLRCSPKSGHDTVSWYQQALGQGPQFIFQYYEEEERQRGNFPDRFSGHQFPNYSSELNVNALLLGDSALYLCASSSLGTDSGNTIYFGEGSWLTVV.

V usage is TRBV7-8 and J usage is TRBJ2-5; TCRdb outputs TRBD1, but without DNA this stays unchecked. Per germline, CDR1 SGHVS and CDR2 FQNEAQ. The CDR3 spans 14 residues. The CDR3 loop reads CASSTTGAQETQYF.

V gene TRBV12-3 or TRBV12-4 combines with J gene TRBJ2-3; absent DNA, TCRdb's TRBD1 call cannot be checked. The CDR3 has 14 amino acids. This chain's CDR3 is CALGAGPTTDTQYF.

The gene calls are TRBV14 and TRBJ2-7; TCRdb lists TRBD2, though no DNA is available to test this call. The CDR3 runs 13 residues. Germline CDR1 and CDR2: SGHDN and FVKESK. CDR3 residues: CASSRRRDYEQYF.

The rearrangement links TRBV19 to TRBJ2-3; TCRdb proposes TRBD2, but this gene call is untestable without DNA. The germline CDR1 and CDR2 sequences are LNHDA and SQIVND (reference sequence). CDR3 length equals 15 residues. The CDR3 protein is CASSIRALEADTQYF.